This TCR beta chain emerged from a study of T cell repertoires in aging, cancer and after chemotherapy. Study at large: Donors were grouped into six age bands spanning 30 or younger through 70 or older.

The CDR3 is 11 amino acids. Trimming shortened V by 5 bases and J by 1 base, and 3 bases separated the two germline ends. Looked up from germline, CDR1 is SEHNR and CDR2 is FQNEAQ (reference sequence). Amplification of TCR beta used genomic DNA extracted from peripheral blood. Study results and limitations: No conclusions about immunological memory after chemotherapy can be drawn from the repertoire data. Across the chemotherapy interval, each cancer cohort showed higher median generation probability, suggesting thymic rebound.

By proportion, this clonotype is medium-sized. The antigen is undetermined. TRB rearrangements spanning V, D and J were amplified using mixed TRB-A/B primers. TCRdb fed the multiplex PCR reads into MiXCR, producing one record per CDR3 protein. The sample contains 2,600 or so distinct CDR3 sequences, under 65% of which appear only once. Sequencing was done on a sample of blood. This TCR derives from a human donor with a blood cancer. The donor label of this sample is uncertain. The V gene is TRBV7-9, the J gene TRBJ2-7; D gene uncertain. The CDR3 loop is CASSPSYEQYF. As DNA, the CDR3 is TGTGCCAGCAGCCCTTCCTACGAGCAGTACTTC.